A selection of T cell receptor beta chains follows, all from one sample in a study of T-cell memory formation after mild COVID-19. TCRdb redid the calling of the 5' RACE reads with MiXCR, one entry per CDR3 protein. In the table there are 150,000 to 200,000 distinct CDR3 sequences, around 10% of which are singletons. The sample was PBMCs or a T cell subset sorted from them (not recorded which). Receptors originate from a man aged 18 to 30 who had mild COVID-19 (a few samples of this study predate the infection). Cell type and time point are not known. The CDR3 runs from the conserved cysteine through the conserved F or W. The order of the fields is CDR3 length, clone size, V gene, J gene, D gene, CDR3 DNA, CDR3 protein. A D gene is named only where the DNA matches it firmly. Where a row states a size, it is once, few, many or the class of an expanded clone; other rows omit it.

cdr3_length: 15; clone_size: NA; v_call: TRBV19; j_call: TRBJ1-1; d_call: NA; cdr3_nt: TGTGCCAGTATTTTTGGGGGCGCGGGGAACACTGAAGCTTTCTTT; cdr3_aa: CASIFGGAGNTEAFF
cdr3_length: 14; clone_size: few; v_call: TRBV3-1; j_call: TRBJ2-5; d_call: NA; cdr3_nt: TGTGCCAGCAGCCGAGAGGTCCAGATGGAGACCCAGTACTTC; cdr3_aa: CASSREVQMETQYF
cdr3_length: 13; clone_size: NA; v_call: TRBV7-2; j_call: TRBJ2-4; d_call: TRBD1; cdr3_nt: TGTGCCAGCAGCTTCGCCGGGACAGAGATTCAGTACTTC; cdr3_aa: CASSFAGTEIQYF
cdr3_length: 15; clone_size: few; v_call: TRBV28; j_call: TRBJ1-2; d_call: NA; cdr3_nt: TGTGCCAGCAGTTTTAATCGCGGGAATTCTGGTGGCTACACCTTC; cdr3_aa: CASSFNRGNSGGYTF
cdr3_length: 16; clone_size: NA; v_call: TRBV11-2; j_call: TRBJ2-2; d_call: NA; cdr3_nt: TGTGCCAGCAGCTTAGGATTAGGGGATCGTACCGGGGAGCTGTTTTTT; cdr3_aa: CASSLGLGDRTGELFF
cdr3_length: 16; clone_size: NA; v_call: TRBV7-2; j_call: TRBJ1-1; d_call: NA; cdr3_nt: TGTGCCAGCAGCCAACTACCCGGGACACCGAACACTGAAGCTTTCTTT; cdr3_aa: CASSQLPGTPNTEAFF
cdr3_length: 15; clone_size: NA; v_call: TRBV12-3/TRBV12-4; j_call: TRBJ1-3; d_call: NA; cdr3_nt: TGTGCCAGCAGTTTAGGTAGCACCTCTGGAAACACCATATATTTT; cdr3_aa: CASSLGSTSGNTIYF
cdr3_length: 15; clone_size: few; v_call: TRBV6-5; j_call: TRBJ2-1; d_call: TRBD2; cdr3_nt: TGTGCCAGCAGCCGCCTGGGAAGCGGGGGCAATGAGCAGTTCTTC; cdr3_aa: CASSRLGSGGNEQFF
cdr3_length: 16; clone_size: few; v_call: TRBV5-1; j_call: TRBJ2-3; d_call: TRBD2; cdr3_nt: TGCGCCAGCAGCGCGACTAGCGGGTCTGGAGTCGATACGCAGTATTTT; cdr3_aa: CASSATSGSGVDTQYF
cdr3_length: 14; clone_size: few; v_call: TRBV2; j_call: TRBJ2-1; d_call: NA; cdr3_nt: TGTGCCAGCAGGCCGGGACACCTCAACAATGAGCAGTTCTTC; cdr3_aa: CASRPGHLNNEQFF
cdr3_length: 13; clone_size: many; v_call: TRBV7-2; j_call: TRBJ2-1; d_call: NA; cdr3_nt: TGTGCCAGCAGCTTAGGTTGGGGGGATGAGCAGTTCTTC; cdr3_aa: CASSLGWGDEQFF
cdr3_length: 14; clone_size: NA; v_call: TRBV12-5; j_call: TRBJ2-1; d_call: NA; cdr3_nt: TGTGCTAGTGGCCATGGTAGATTGAACAATGAGCAGTTCTTC; cdr3_aa: CASGHGRLNNEQFF
cdr3_length: 15; clone_size: NA; v_call: TRBV4-2; j_call: TRBJ2-3; d_call: NA; cdr3_nt: TGTGCCAGCAGCCAAGGGAGTCGGGGCACAGATACGCAGTATTTT; cdr3_aa: CASSQGSRGTDTQYF
cdr3_length: 17; clone_size: NA; v_call: TRBV4-3; j_call: TRBJ1-3; d_call: NA; cdr3_nt: TGCGCCAGCAGCCAACATCCCGGACTGAACTCTGGAAACACCATATATTTT; cdr3_aa: CASSQHPGLNSGNTIYF
cdr3_length: 14; clone_size: few; v_call: TRBV5-1; j_call: TRBJ1-2; d_call: NA; cdr3_nt: TGCGCCAGCAGCGAAGGTGCGGAAATGGGTGGCTACACCTTC; cdr3_aa: CASSEGAEMGGYTF
cdr3_length: 15; clone_size: few; v_call: TRBV5-1; j_call: TRBJ1-1; d_call: NA; cdr3_nt: TGCGCCAGCAGCTACGGACAGCTGATGAACACTGAAGCTTTCTTT; cdr3_aa: CASSYGQLMNTEAFF
cdr3_length: 17; clone_size: few; v_call: TRBV4-2; j_call: TRBJ2-6; d_call: NA; cdr3_nt: TGTGCCAGCAGCCAATCCACGGGGGCGGCTGGGGCCAACGTCCTGACTTTC; cdr3_aa: CASSQSTGAAGANVLTF
cdr3_length: 15; clone_size: NA; v_call: TRBV5-5; j_call: TRBJ1-2; d_call: TRBD1; cdr3_nt: TGTGCCAGCAGCTTGGTTGTTACAGGGGGCTGGGGCTACACCTTC; cdr3_aa: CASSLVVTGGWGYTF
cdr3_length: 15; clone_size: NA; v_call: TRBV28; j_call: TRBJ2-5; d_call: NA; cdr3_nt: TGTGCCAGCAGTTCGCCGGGGGTCCGAGAAGGGACCCAGTACTTC; cdr3_aa: CASSSPGVREGTQYF
cdr3_length: 18; clone_size: NA; v_call: TRBV5-1; j_call: TRBJ1-2; d_call: NA; cdr3_nt: TGCGCCAGCAGCTTGGGAGGACAATCGCTACCAAATAACTATGGCTACACCTTC; cdr3_aa: CASSLGGQSLPNNYGYTF
cdr3_length: 16; clone_size: few; v_call: TRBV19; j_call: TRBJ2-1; d_call: TRBD1; cdr3_nt: TGTGCCAGTAGTCCTAACAGGGGGCCCACCTACAATGAGCAGTTCTTC; cdr3_aa: CASSPNRGPTYNEQFF